Following are 21 T cell receptor beta chains from one sample sequenced in a study of T-cell reconstitution after alpha-beta-depleted transplantation in children. Preparation of the TCRbeta library was carried out with unique molecular identifiers. TCRdb redid the calling of the PCR reads with MiXCR, one entry per CDR3 protein. Among about 4,500 distinct CDR3 sequences listed, less than 30% were seen once. The source was PBMCs, mostly from graft donor cells, collected 60 days after TCRalphabeta/CD19-depleted stem cell transplant. These receptors were collected from a boy under two years old who had a stem cell transplant for SCID, so the T cells may come from the graft donor.

At least ten counts were recorded for this clonotype. This rearrangement joins TRBV6-5 to TRBJ2-7; TRBD1 matches 7 bases. This CDR3 has 14 residues. V trimming: 6 bases; J trimming: 2 bases; junction bases outside the gene matches: 7. CDR1 and CDR2 from the germline V gene are MNHEY and SVGAGI. The CDR3 DNA is TGTGCCAGCAGAGGGGGCTCGCTACCCTACGAGCAGTACTTC. Translated: CASRGGSLPYEQYF.

This clonotype turned up a few times. The genes are TRBV29-1 and TRBJ2-7; possibly TRBD1 for D (5 bases). V was trimmed by 4 bases and J by 2 bases, leaving 9 bases between them. Germline V lookup: CDR1 SQVTM, CDR2 ANQGSEA. The CDR3 is made up of 12 amino acids. For the CDR3, the DNA is TGCAGCGTTGCTGACAGCACCTACGAGCAGTACTTC. Encoded protein: CSVADSTYEQYF.

At least ten counts were recorded for this clonotype. For the CDR3, the DNA is TGTGCCAGCAGCTTACTCCCCGATGAAAAACTGTTTTTT. Amino acid sequence: CASSLLPDEKLFF. This chain links TRBV7-9 with TRBJ1-4, with D unresolved. The CDR3 loop spans 13 amino acids. The germline CDR1 and CDR2 sequences are SEHNR and FQNEAQ (reference sequence). Trimming removed 2 bases at V and 6 bases at J, with 7 bases between.

This clonotype was seen many times. The CDR3 nucleotides read TGTGCCAGCAGTTATGTATCCACTAGCGGGGGGGCAAACGAGCAGTACTTC. Encoded protein: CASSYVSTSGGANEQYF. The rearrangement uses TRBV6-2 or TRBV6-3 and TRBJ2-7, with 13 positions matching TRBD2. Trimming removed 3 bases from V and 5 bases from J; junction bases left unmatched: 10. CDR1 and CDR2 from the germline V gene are MNHEY and SVGEGT. The CDR3 has 17 residues.

This clonotype has ten or more counts. The chain uses TRBV7-9 and TRBJ2-7; TRBD2 agrees at 7 bases. The CDR3 totals 15 residues. V shed 0 bases, J shed 0 bases, and the junction held 2 bases outside the gene matches. Germline-derived CDR1 and CDR2 are SEHNR and FQNEAQ (reference sequence). The chain's CDR3 is CASSLASGRSYEQYF. CDR3 coding DNA: TGTGCCAGCAGCTTAGCTAGCGGGCGCTCCTACGAGCAGTACTTC.

This clonotype was recorded once. The chain recombines TRBV28 with TRBJ2-5; the D is unclear. V lost 6 bases, J lost 7 bases, and 12 bases lay in between. Germline values: CDR1 MDHEN, CDR2 SYDVKM. This CDR3 contains 12 residues. The CDR3 loop reads CASSPPPGTQYF. In nucleotides, the CDR3 is TGTGCCAGCAGCCCCCCCCCAGGGACCCAGTACTTC.

The chain is built from TRBV12-3 or TRBV12-4 and TRBJ2-7; possibly TRBD2 for D (6 bases). Trimming pared 2 bases from V and 3 bases from J, leaving 14 bases between. The CDR3 covers 15 residues. CDR3 coding DNA: TGTGCCAGCAGTTTATACCCGGGACTCAACTACGAGCAGTACTTC. Protein: CASSLYPGLNYEQYF.

The table lists this clonotype with many counts. V and J are TRBV2 and TRBJ1-4; D is unclear. V gave up 5 bases and J gave up 4 bases, with 8 bases separating them. CDR3 length: 13 amino acids. Germline lookup yields CDR1 SNHLY and CDR2 FYNNEI. Here the CDR3 reads CASSLEHNEKLFF. In DNA form, the CDR3 reads TGTGCCAGCAGTCTTGAGCATAATGAAAAACTGTTTTTT.

This clonotype is classed as medium-sized. This chain connects TRBV6-5 to TRBJ1-2; 7 bases align to TRBD1. The J segment lost 4 bases and the V segment lost 0 bases, leaving 2 bases of the junction unmatched. The germline V gene has CDR1 MNHEY and CDR2 SVGAGI. CDR3 length: 14 amino acids. The CDR3 here is CASSYSAGGYGYTF. The CDR3 DNA follows: TGTGCCAGCAGTTACTCGGCAGGGGGCTATGGCTACACCTTC.

The chain joins TRBV25-1 to TRBJ2-1; perhaps TRBD2 as D (6 bases). Per the germline V gene, CDR1 is MGHDK and CDR2 is SYGVNS. This CDR3 has 14 residues. Trimming shortened V by 7 bases and J by 0 bases, and 10 bases separated the two germline ends. For the CDR3, the DNA is TGTGCCAGCACCATTAGCGGCTCCTACAATGAGCAGTTCTTC. This encodes CASTISGSYNEQFF.

This clonotype was counted ten times or more. A much larger clonotype is one base distant, so this may be a read error. The chain recombines TRBV20-1 with TRBJ1-4; no definite D call. The CDR3 is made up of 16 amino acids. Germline V gene lookup returns CDR1 DFQATT and CDR2 SNEGSKA (reference sequence). The CDR3 spells CSAHYTDSFSNGKLFF. The CDR3 DNA reads as TGCAGTGCCCACTACACGGACTCGTTCAGTAATGGAAAACTGTTTTTT.

The chain employs TRBV20-1 and TRBJ2-7; TRBD1 might be the D (6 bases). Trimming shortened V by 6 bases and J by 4 bases, and 13 bases separated the two germline ends. The V gene's germline CDR1 is DFQATT and CDR2 SNEGSKA (reference sequence). This CDR3 is 12 amino acids long. This CDR3 is CSASGAGYEQYV. The CDR3 DNA reads TGCAGTGCCTCAGGGGCTGGGTACGAGCAGTACGTC.

DNA for the CDR3: TGTGCCAGCAGACGAGGGGGAAGTGGCACCGGGGAGCTGTTTTTT. This gives the protein CASRRGGSGTGELFF. The chain employs TRBV6-1 and TRBJ2-2; a weak D match, TRBD1 (6 bases). CDR1 and CDR2 from the germline V gene are MNHNS and SASEGT. V lost 6 bases to trimming and J lost 4 bases, with 15 bases between them. CDR3 size: 15 residues.

This clonotype was seen only once. The chain recombines TRBV7-2 with TRBJ2-3; D gene uncertain. This CDR3 region has 14 residues. The V end was cut by 5 bases, the J end by 2 bases, with 11 bases between. Germline CDR1 and CDR2: SGHTA and FQGNSA. CDR3 nucleotide sequence: TGTGCCAGCAGCACTGGCGGACCCACAGATACGCAGTATTTT. This encodes CASSTGGPTDTQYF.

Concerning this clonotype itself: Mismatch with germline at one junction end may stem from a read error. The CDR3 region has the DNA TGTGCCAGGAGCCACGGACTCCCCTATGGCTACACCTTC. Its protein is CARSHGLPYGYTF. J is TRBJ1-2 and V is TRBV4-2; D not resolved. Looked up from germline, CDR1 is LGHNA and CDR2 is YNFKEQ. The CDR3 totals 13 residues.

This clonotype was counted at least ten times. The chain carries TRBV5-1 and TRBJ2-5, with 10 bases fitting TRBD1. V shed 4 bases, J shed 5 bases, and the junction held 14 bases outside the gene matches. Germline CDR1 and CDR2: SGHRS and YFSETQ. There are 17 residues in the CDR3. CDR3 in DNA: TGCGCCAGCAGCCCACCTAAAATCGACAGGGGGCGGGAGACCCAGTACTTC. Translated: CASSPPKIDRGRETQYF.

The chain recombines TRBV10-3 with TRBJ2-1; the D gene is possibly TRBD1 (6 bases). The germline gives CDR1 ENHRY, CDR2 SYGVKD. This CDR3 has 19 residues. The V and J ends lost 0 bases and 0 bases respectively, with 18 bases between them. As DNA, the CDR3 is TGTGCCATCAGTGAGTCGGTGCGTCCAGGGGCGAGCTCCTACAATGAGCAGTTCTTC. Amino acid sequence: CAISESVRPGASSYNEQFF.

This clonotype was seen many times. The CDR3 nucleotides read TGCGCCAGCAGCTCCGGGACCTTCGATTCACCCCTCCACTTT. It codes for CASSSGTFDSPLHF. The rearrangement links TRBV5-1 to TRBJ1-6; perhaps TRBD1 as D (5 bases). The length of the CDR3 is 14 residues. Trimming took off 3 bases at V and 8 bases at J, with 12 bases between the two ends. Looked up from germline, CDR1 is SGHRS and CDR2 is YFSETQ.

The CDR3 loop reads CSARGGLAIHEQYF. CDR3 bases: TGCAGTGCTAGAGGTGGGTTGGCCATCCACGAGCAGTACTTC. This chain connects TRBV20-1 to TRBJ2-7, with D unclear. The CDR3 sequence is 14 residues long. Trimming removed 1 base from V and 5 bases from J, with 15 bases in between. Germline V gives CDR1 DFQATT, CDR2 SNEGSKA (reference sequence).

This clonotype was seen many times. V usage is TRBV7-9 and J usage is TRBJ2-5, with TRBD1 identical over 10 bases. CDR1 SEHNR and CDR2 FQNEAQ come from the germline V gene (reference sequence). The CDR3 is 15 amino acids. The V gene end was trimmed by 3 bases and the J gene end by 5 bases; junction bases not matched to a gene: 6. CDR3 DNA sequence: TGTGCCAGCAGCTTCCTGACAGGGGGCGCGGAGACCCAGTACTTC. Amino acid sequence: CASSFLTGGAETQYF.

This clonotype has at least ten counts. This sequence joins TRBV10-3 and TRBJ1-6, with D possibly TRBD1 on 5 matching bases. Germline V gives CDR1 ENHRY, CDR2 SYGVKD. Trimming took off 6 bases at V and 3 bases at J, with 12 bases between the two ends. The length of the CDR3 is 15 residues. The CDR3 sequence: CAISLTGDYNSPLHF. The CDR3, as DNA: TGTGCCATCAGCCTTACGGGGGACTATAATTCACCCCTCCACTTT.